These 32 T cell receptor beta chains were all obtained from the same sample, sequenced in a study of blood T cell repertoires in COVID-19. Data came from immunoSEQ multiplex PCR; TCRdb stores just in-frame clones and leaves some out. Of fewer than 200,000 clones listed, approximately 82% were seen once; the top ten hold around 3.6%. Material for sequencing was PBMCs or T cells enriched from blood (not recorded which). The receptor set was obtained from a woman in her 50s in a cohort exposed to, infected with or recovered from COVID-19 (not recorded which).

The chain couples TRBV7-2 to TRBJ1-1; D gene ambiguous. This CDR3 region has 13 residues. With 5 bases removed from V and 8 bases from J, the gap between germline ends came to 15 bases. Per the germline V gene, CDR1 is SGHTA and CDR2 is FQGNSA. CDR3 DNA sequence: TGTGCCAGCAGCCCGAATGCCCGGGGAGAAGCTTTCTTT. Translating gives CASSPNARGEAFF.

This chain links TRBV12-3 or TRBV12-4 with TRBJ2-7; 7 nucleotides align to TRBD2. V lost 1 base to trimming and J lost 6 bases; unmatched junction nucleotides: 3. The CDR3 covers 13 residues. The CDR3 spells CASSLGLASEQYF. The CDR3 region has the DNA TGTGCCAGCAGTTTAGGACTAGCCTCCGAGCAGTACTTC.

The chain uses TRBV6-4 and TRBJ2-1; 9 nucleotides agree with TRBD2. The CDR3 is 16 residues long. Germline CDR1 MRHNA, CDR2 SNTAGT. J was trimmed by 4 bases and V by 3 bases; bases with no gene match: 7. The CDR3 here is CASSESYSGGYNEQFF. DNA of the CDR3: TGTGCCAGCAGTGAATCATATAGCGGGGGTTACAATGAGCAGTTCTTC.

The chain carries TRBV30 and TRBJ1-1; tentative D call: TRBD1 (5 bases). This CDR3 has 16 amino acids. CDR1 is GTSNPN and CDR2 is SVGIG in the germline V gene (reference sequence). The V gene lost 1 base and the J gene lost 0 bases, with 15 bases spanning the gap. CDR3 sequence reads: CAWSGLGGSMNTEAFF. For the CDR3, the DNA is TGTGCCTGGAGTGGCCTGGGGGGATCAATGAACACTGAAGCTTTCTTT.

J is TRBJ2-3 and V is TRBV28; D gene unclear. CDR1 is MDHEN and CDR2 is SYDVKM in the germline V gene. The CDR3 consists of 15 residues. Trimming stripped 7 bases from V and 2 bases from J, with 16 bases between. The CDR3 loop reads CASNLVEQNTDTQYF. CDR3 DNA: TGTGCCAGCAACCTTGTGGAGCAGAACACAGATACGCAGTATTTT.

This clone was picked up one time. The gene calls are TRBV24-1 and TRBJ2-3; 11 bases line up with TRBD2. CDR3 length equals 19 residues. The V gene's germline CDR1 is KGHDR and CDR2 SFDVKD. The V and J ends lost 1 base and 3 bases, in that order; junction bases with no gene match: 11. The CDR3 DNA reads TGTGCCACCAGTGATTTTGGTAGCGGGAGGGCCCTCGGGACAGATACGCAGTATTTT. Its translation is CATSDFGSGRALGTDTQYF.

The chain employs TRBV5-5 and TRBJ1-5; D unresolved. Germline loops: CDR1 SGHKS, CDR2 YYEKEE (reference sequence). CDR3 size: 15 residues. Trimming cost V 4 bases and J 4 bases, with 15 bases left between them. The CDR3 is CASSLAQGGNQPQHF. The CDR3 DNA is TGTGCCAGCAGCCTCGCACAAGGAGGAAATCAGCCCCAGCATTTT. Full variable domain (rest looked up from reference TRBV5-5 and TRBJ1-5): DAGVTQSPTHLIKTRGQQVTLRCSPISGHKSVSWYQQVLGQGPQFIFQYYEKEERGRGNFPDRFSARQFPNYSSELNVNALLLGDSALYLCASSLAQGGNQPQHFGDGTRLSIL.

The genes are TRBV10-1 and TRBJ1-6, with D perhaps TRBD1 (5 bases). V dropped 3 bases and J dropped 3 bases, with 15 bases sitting between them. Germline V lookup: CDR1 WNHNN, CDR2 SYGVQD (reference sequence). CDR3 size: 17 residues. The DNA of the CDR3 is TGCGCCAGCAGTGAAGGGGATAGACCTTACTATAATTCACCCCTCCACTTT. Encoded protein: CASSEGDRPYYNSPLHF.

The chain combines TRBV23-1 with TRBJ2-7, with a tentative D call TRBD2 (5 bases). TRBV23-1 qualifies as an ORF whose function is uncertain. V lost 1 base, J lost 2 bases, and 18 bases lay in between. The length of the CDR3 is 17 residues. CDR3: CASSQFMRGLFPYEQYF. In DNA form, the CDR3 reads TGCGCCAGCAGTCAATTCATGCGAGGACTGTTCCCCTACGAGCAGTACTTC.

The V and J genes are TRBV3-1 (or the pseudogene TRBV3-2) and TRBJ1-2; no clear D gene. This CDR3 comprises 14 residues. The V and J ends lost 0 bases and 13 bases respectively, with 18 bases between them. CDR1 LGHDT and CDR2 YNNKEL come from the germline V gene (reference sequence). The CDR3 loop is CASSQDLGGIEATF. CDR3 nucleotides: TGTGCCAGCAGCCAAGATTTAGGAGGGATTGAAGCCACCTTC.

V is TRBV6-6 and J is TRBJ1-2; possibly TRBD1 for D (6 bases). Germline V gives CDR1 MNHNY, CDR2 SVGAGI (reference sequence). Trimming shortened V by 0 bases and J by 5 bases, and 13 bases separated the two germline ends. The CDR3 loop spans 15 amino acids. The CDR3 DNA sequence: TGTGCCAGCAGTTACTCAGCAGGGGAGCGGTATGGCTACACCTTC. Translating gives CASSYSAGERYGYTF.

The chain couples TRBV28 to TRBJ2-7, with 10 bases that match TRBD2. V lost 6 bases and J lost 4; bases outside the gene matches: 3. This CDR3 comprises 13 residues. Germline V gives CDR1 MDHEN, CDR2 SYDVKM. This CDR3 is CASRASGGYEQYF. In nucleotides, the CDR3 is TGTGCCAGCAGAGCTAGCGGGGGTTACGAGCAGTACTTC.

The V call is TRBV6-5, the J call TRBJ1-6, with D possibly TRBD1 on 6 matching bases. The CDR3 runs 15 residues. Trimming pared 6 bases from V and 9 bases from J, leaving 18 bases between. Germline CDR1 MNHEY, CDR2 SVGAGI. The CDR3, as DNA: TGTGCCAGCAGGCCCCCACAGGGTAATGGTTCACCCCTCCACTTT. This codes for CASRPPQGNGSPLHF.

This rearrangement joins TRBV29-1 to TRBJ1-2; tentative D call: TRBD1 (6 bases). The CDR3 totals 12 residues. Germline lookup yields CDR1 SQVTM and CDR2 ANQGSEA. With 2 bases removed from V and 4 bases from J, the gap between germline ends came to 8 bases. CDR3 loop: CSVETQGYGYTF. CDR3 DNA: TGCAGCGTTGAAACACAGGGCTATGGCTACACCTTC.

The chain uses TRBV4-2 and TRBJ1-2; tentatively, D is TRBD1 (5 bases). Deletions cut 1 base from V and 2 bases from J, with 11 bases between. In germline, CDR1 is LGHNA, CDR2 YNFKEQ. This CDR3 is 15 amino acids long. The CDR3 region is CASSQVRGSNYGYTF. The DNA for the CDR3 is TGTGCCAGCAGCCAAGTGCGGGGGTCGAACTATGGCTACACCTTC.

There are a few counts of this clone. The chain recombines TRBV11-3 with TRBJ1-3, with 8 bases fitting TRBD1. The CDR3 contains 16 residues. The ends lost 1 base at V and 0 bases at J; junction bases unmatched: 2. Germline V gives CDR1 SGHNT, CDR2 YENEEA. In DNA, the CDR3 is TGTGCCAGCAGCTTAGGCGGACAGGGCTCTGGAAACACCATATATTTT. Its translation: CASSLGGQGSGNTIYF.

The genes are TRBV19 and TRBJ2-7; a weak D match, TRBD1 (6 bases). In germline, CDR1 is LNHDA, CDR2 SQIVND (reference sequence). The CDR3 extends over 16 amino acids. Trimming took 4 bases from V and 6 from J, leaving 22 bases between them. The chain's CDR3 is CASSTQGQTDPLEQYF. CDR3 sequence (DNA): TGTGCCAGTAGTACCCAAGGACAGACGGATCCGCTCGAGCAGTACTTC.

This sequence joins TRBV30 and TRBJ1-6; D unclear. CDR3 length: 14 amino acids. Germline values: CDR1 GTSNPN, CDR2 SVGIG (reference sequence). V lost 6 bases and J 5 bases, leaving 14 bases between the germline ends. Written as DNA, the CDR3 is TGTGCCTGCGAGGGCAGGCAAAATAATTCACCCCTCCACTTT. Encoded protein: CACEGRQNNSPLHF. Full variable domain (rest looked up from reference TRBV30 and TRBJ1-6): SQTIHQWPATLVQPVGSPLSLECTVEGTSNPNLYWYRQAAGRGLQLLFYSVGIGQISSEVPQNLSASRPQDRQFILSSKKLLLSDSGFYLCACEGRQNNSPLHFGNGTRLTVT.

This clone showed up just a few times. The chain uses TRBV28 and TRBJ2-2; the match to TRBD2 covers 7 bases. CDR1 is MDHEN, CDR2 SYDVKM, per germline. V shed 4 bases and J 2 bases; nucleotides not matched to a gene: 7. There are 16 residues in the CDR3. CDR3 sequence (DNA): TGTGCCAGCAGTTCTCCTAGCGGACCTAACACCGGGGAGCTGTTTTTT. Residues: CASSSPSGPNTGELFF.

V is TRBV5-5 and J is TRBJ2-2, with 8 bases matching TRBD1. Trimming at V came to 3 bases and at J to 5 bases, leaving 6 bases not matched to a gene. CDR3 size: 15 residues. Germline V gene sequence: CDR1 SGHKS, CDR2 YYEKEE (reference sequence). The CDR3 bases are TGTGCCAGCAGCTGGGGACAGGCGACGACCGGGGAGCTGTTTTTT. Protein: CASSWGQATTGELFF.

The J gene is TRBJ1-2, the V gene TRBV30; D is possibly TRBD1 (5 bases). The V and J ends lost 1 base and 4 bases respectively, with 19 bases between them. Looked up from germline, CDR1 is GTSNPN and CDR2 is SVGIG (reference sequence). This CDR3 has 16 residues. CDR3 sequence: CAWSELGLLGGYGYTF. For the CDR3, the DNA is TGTGCCTGGAGTGAGCTGGGCCTGCTGGGGGGCTATGGCTACACCTTC.

The J gene is TRBJ2-2, the V gene TRBV3-1 (or the pseudogene TRBV3-2); no reliable D call. CDR1 LGHDT and CDR2 YNNKEL come from the germline V gene (reference sequence). This CDR3 contains 16 residues. Trimming removed 1 base at V and 0 bases at J, with 9 bases between. CDR3 in amino acids: CASSQALFSNTGELFF. The CDR3 DNA follows: TGTGCCAGCAGCCAAGCTCTGTTTTCGAACACCGGGGAGCTGTTTTTT.

The genes are TRBV5-1 and TRBJ2-3; weak D call: TRBD1 (7 bases). Germline V gene data show CDR1 as SGHRS and CDR2 as YFSETQ. The CDR3 has 16 amino acids. V was trimmed by 2 bases and J by 2 bases, leaving 15 bases between them. The CDR3 is CASSFSGGGVTDTQYF. DNA of the CDR3: TGCGCCAGCAGCTTCTCAGGGGGAGGTGTCACAGATACGCAGTATTTT.

The V call is TRBV19, the J call TRBJ2-5, with 9 bases aligning to TRBD2. From germline, CDR1 is LNHDA and CDR2 SQIVND (reference sequence). The CDR3 is 16 amino acids. The V gene end was trimmed by 6 bases and the J gene end by 2 bases; junction bases not matched to a gene: 10. CDR3 in amino acids: CASSSRSSGGQETQYF. The CDR3, as DNA: TGTGCCAGTAGCTCACGGAGTAGCGGGGGACAAGAGACCCAGTACTTC.

This clone was recorded a few times. The chain employs TRBV6-5 and TRBJ1-5; 7 nucleotides match TRBD1. The J segment lost 7 bases and the V segment lost 2 bases, leaving 5 bases of the junction unmatched. Germline assignment: CDR1 MNHEY and CDR2 SVGAGI. The CDR3 length is 14 residues. The CDR3 DNA follows: TGTGCCAGCAGTTACGCAAGGGGGCAACAGCCCCAGCATTTT. It is translated as CASSYARGQQPQHF.

J is TRBJ2-2 and V is TRBV18; 9 bases match TRBD2. The germline gives CDR1 KGHSH, CDR2 LQKENI. This CDR3 spans 16 amino acids. V was pared by 2 bases and J by 4 bases, with 5 bases of the junction left unmatched. The CDR3 reads CASSPKAGGSTGELFF. The CDR3 DNA sequence: TGTGCCAGCTCACCAAAAGCGGGAGGATCCACCGGGGAGCTGTTTTTT.

The rearrangement joins TRBV5-1 to TRBJ2-1; TRBD2 agrees at 7 bases. V was pared by 1 base and J by 6 bases, with 4 bases of the junction left unmatched. This CDR3 contains 14 residues. Germline V gene data show CDR1 as SGHRS and CDR2 as YFSETQ. The CDR3 nucleotides are TGCGCCAGCAGCTTGCTTTTAGCGGGCAATGAGCAGTTCTTC. Translation gives CASSLLLAGNEQFF.

The rearrangement joins TRBV20-1 to TRBJ1-5; 7 bases align to TRBD1. V trimming: 3 bases; J trimming: 3 bases; junction bases outside the gene matches: 5. Per the germline V gene, CDR1 is DFQATT and CDR2 is SNEGSKA (reference sequence). The CDR3 sequence is 14 residues long. CDR3 in DNA: TGCAGTGCTAGTATAACAGGGGTCAATCAGCCCCAGCATTTT. Translated: CSASITGVNQPQHF.

This clone was seen more than once but under ten times. The chain couples TRBV18 to TRBJ1-1, with D hard to call. The CDR3 loop spans 15 amino acids. V was trimmed by 1 base and J by 1 base, leaving 10 bases between them. Germline lookup yields CDR1 KGHSH and CDR2 LQKENI. Here the CDR3 DNA reads TGTGCCAGCTCACCACTCCAGACACGGAACACTGAAGCTTTCTTT. Translating gives CASSPLQTRNTEAFF.

The genes are TRBV19 and TRBJ2-3; TRBD1 might be the D (6 bases). V gave up 8 bases and J gave up 6 bases, with 15 bases separating them. The CDR3 is 13 amino acids. The germline CDR1 and CDR2 sequences are LNHDA and SQIVND (reference sequence). CDR3 residues: CASGTGNLDTQYF. DNA of the CDR3: TGTGCCAGTGGCACAGGGAATCTCGATACGCAGTATTTT.

V usage is TRBV19 and J usage is TRBJ2-7; TRBD1 might be the D (5 bases). Deletions cut 6 bases from V and 0 bases from J, with 15 bases between. Germline CDR1 reads LNHDA; CDR2 reads SQIVND (reference sequence). The CDR3 consists of 15 residues. This CDR3 reads CASSQGFESSYEQYF. The CDR3 region has the DNA TGTGCCAGTAGCCAGGGCTTCGAGAGCTCCTACGAGCAGTACTTC.

This rearrangement joins TRBV10-3 to TRBJ1-1; 8 bases map to TRBD1. CDR3 length equals 13 residues. Germline CDR1 ENHRY, CDR2 SYGVKD. V lost 4 bases, J lost 6 bases, and 4 bases stayed unmatched. The CDR3 region is CAISGDRSAEAFF. The DNA for the CDR3 is TGTGCCATCAGTGGGGACAGGTCCGCTGAAGCTTTCTTT.